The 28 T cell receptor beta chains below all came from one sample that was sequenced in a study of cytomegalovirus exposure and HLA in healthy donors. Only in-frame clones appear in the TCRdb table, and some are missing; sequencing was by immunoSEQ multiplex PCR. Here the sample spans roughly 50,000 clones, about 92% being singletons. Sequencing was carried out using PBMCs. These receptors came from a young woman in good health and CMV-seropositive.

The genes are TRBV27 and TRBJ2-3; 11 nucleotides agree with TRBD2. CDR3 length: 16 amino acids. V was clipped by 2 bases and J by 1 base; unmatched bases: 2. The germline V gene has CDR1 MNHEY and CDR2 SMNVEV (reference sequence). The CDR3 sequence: CASSLQGLAGTDTQYF. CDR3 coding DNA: TGTGCCAGCAGTTTACAGGGACTAGCGGGCACAGATACGCAGTATTTT.

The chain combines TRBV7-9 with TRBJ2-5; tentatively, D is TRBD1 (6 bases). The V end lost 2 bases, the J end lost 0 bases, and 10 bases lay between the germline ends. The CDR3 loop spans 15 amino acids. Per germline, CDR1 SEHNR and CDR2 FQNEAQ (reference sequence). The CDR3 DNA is TGTGCCAGCAGCTTACTGGACAGCTACCAAGAGACCCAGTACTTC. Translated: CASSLLDSYQETQYF. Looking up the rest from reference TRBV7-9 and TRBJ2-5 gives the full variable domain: DTGVSQNPRHKITKRGQNVTFRCDPISEHNRLYWYRQTLGQGPEFLTYFQNEAQLEKSRLLSDRFSAERPKGSFSTLEIQRTEQGDSAMYLCASSLLDSYQETQYFGPGTRLLVL.

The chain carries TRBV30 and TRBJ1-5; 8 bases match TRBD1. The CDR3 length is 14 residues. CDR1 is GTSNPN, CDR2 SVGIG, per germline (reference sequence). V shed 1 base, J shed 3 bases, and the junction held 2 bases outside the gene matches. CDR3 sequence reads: CAWSGDRINQPQHF. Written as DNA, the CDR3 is TGTGCCTGGAGTGGGGACAGGATCAATCAGCCCCAGCATTTT.

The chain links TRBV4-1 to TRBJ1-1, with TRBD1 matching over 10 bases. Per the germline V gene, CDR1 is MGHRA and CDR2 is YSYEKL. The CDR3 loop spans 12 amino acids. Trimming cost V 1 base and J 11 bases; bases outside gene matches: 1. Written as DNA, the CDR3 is TGCGCCAGCAGCCAAGGGGACAGGGGTGCTTTCTTT. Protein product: CASSQGDRGAFF.

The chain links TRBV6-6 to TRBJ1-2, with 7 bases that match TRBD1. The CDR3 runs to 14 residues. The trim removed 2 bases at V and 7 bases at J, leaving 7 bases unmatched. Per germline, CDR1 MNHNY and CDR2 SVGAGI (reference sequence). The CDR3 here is CASSYTDRVGGYTF. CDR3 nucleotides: TGTGCCAGCAGTTACACAGACAGGGTGGGTGGCTACACCTTC.

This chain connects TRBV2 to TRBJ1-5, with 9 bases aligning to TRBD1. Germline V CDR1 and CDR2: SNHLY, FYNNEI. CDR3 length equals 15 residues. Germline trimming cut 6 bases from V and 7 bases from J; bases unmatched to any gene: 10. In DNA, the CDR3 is TGTGCCAGCAGGCAGGGACAGGGCCCCTTCCAGCCCCAGCATTTT. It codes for CASRQGQGPFQPQHF.

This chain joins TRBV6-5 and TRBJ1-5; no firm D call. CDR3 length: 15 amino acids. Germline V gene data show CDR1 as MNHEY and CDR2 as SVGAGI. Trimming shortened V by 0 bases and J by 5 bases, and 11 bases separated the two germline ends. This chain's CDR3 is CASSYSGQEDQPQHF. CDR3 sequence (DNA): TGTGCCAGCAGTTACTCCGGGCAGGAGGATCAGCCCCAGCATTTT.

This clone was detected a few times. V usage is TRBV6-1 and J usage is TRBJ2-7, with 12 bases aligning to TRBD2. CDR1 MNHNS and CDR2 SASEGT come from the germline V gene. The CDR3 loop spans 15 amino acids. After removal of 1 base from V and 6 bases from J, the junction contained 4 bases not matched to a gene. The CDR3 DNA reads TGTGCCAGCAGTGAAGAAGCTAGCGGGGGGGCCGAGCAGTACTTC. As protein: CASSEEASGGAEQYF.

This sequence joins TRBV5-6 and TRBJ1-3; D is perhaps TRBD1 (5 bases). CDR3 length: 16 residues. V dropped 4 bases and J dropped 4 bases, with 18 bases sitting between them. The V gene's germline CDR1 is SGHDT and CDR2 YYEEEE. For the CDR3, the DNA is TGTGCCAGCAGCCTCTTCGACAGCTACTCGGGAAACACCATATATTTT. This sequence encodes CASSLFDSYSGNTIYF. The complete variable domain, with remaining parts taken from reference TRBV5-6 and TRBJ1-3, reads DAGVTQSPTHLIKTRGQQVTLRCSPKSGHDTVSWYQQALGQGPQFIFQYYEEEERQRGNFPDRFSGHQFPNYSSELNVNALLLGDSALYLCASSLFDSYSGNTIYFGEGSWLTVV.

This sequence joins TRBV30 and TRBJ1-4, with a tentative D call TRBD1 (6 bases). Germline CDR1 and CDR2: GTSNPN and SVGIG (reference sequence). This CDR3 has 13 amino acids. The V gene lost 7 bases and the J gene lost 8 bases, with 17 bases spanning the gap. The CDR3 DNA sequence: TGTGCCTCCGGGGGGGGCGCGGGGGAAAAACTGTTTTTT. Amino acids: CASGGGAGEKLFF. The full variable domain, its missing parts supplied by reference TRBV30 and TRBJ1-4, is SQTIHQWPATLVQPVGSPLSLECTVEGTSNPNLYWYRQAAGRGLQLLFYSVGIGQISSEVPQNLSASRPQDRQFILSSKKLLLSDSGFYLCASGGGAGEKLFFGSGTQLSVL.

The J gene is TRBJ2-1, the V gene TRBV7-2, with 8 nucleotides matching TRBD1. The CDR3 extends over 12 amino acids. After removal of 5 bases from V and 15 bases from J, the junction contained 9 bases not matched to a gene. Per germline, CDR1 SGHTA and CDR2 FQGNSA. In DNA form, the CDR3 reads TGTGCCAGCAGCGTCGACAGGGGCGCTATGTTCTTC. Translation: CASSVDRGAMFF.

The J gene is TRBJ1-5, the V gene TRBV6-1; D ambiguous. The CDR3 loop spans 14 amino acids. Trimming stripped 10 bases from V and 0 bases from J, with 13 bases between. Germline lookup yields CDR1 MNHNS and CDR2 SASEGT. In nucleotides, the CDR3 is TGTGCCACCAGGCTGGCATATAGCAATCAGCCCCAGCATTTT. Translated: CATRLAYSNQPQHF.

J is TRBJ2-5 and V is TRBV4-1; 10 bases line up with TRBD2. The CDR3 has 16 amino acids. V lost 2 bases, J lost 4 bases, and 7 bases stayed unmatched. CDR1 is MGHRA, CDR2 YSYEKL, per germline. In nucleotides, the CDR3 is TGCGCCAGCAGCCAAATAGCGGGGGGCGAGGGAGAGACCCAGTACTTC. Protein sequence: CASSQIAGGEGETQYF.

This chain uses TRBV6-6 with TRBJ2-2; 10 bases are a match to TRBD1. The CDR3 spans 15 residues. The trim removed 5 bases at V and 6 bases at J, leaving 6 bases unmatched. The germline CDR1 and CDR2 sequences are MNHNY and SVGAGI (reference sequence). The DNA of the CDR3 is TGTGCCAGCAGTACTGGACAGGGGGATGCCGGGGAGCTGTTTTTT. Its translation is CASSTGQGDAGELFF.

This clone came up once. The CDR3 spells CASSPEQGRANYGYTF. For the CDR3, the DNA is TGCGCCAGCAGCCCGGAACAGGGTCGGGCTAACTATGGCTACACCTTC. The chain carries TRBV4-3 and TRBJ1-2, with D possibly matching TRBD1 (6 bases). V was cut by 4 bases and J by 0 bases, with 15 bases left in between. In germline, CDR1 is LGHNA, CDR2 YSLEER. The CDR3 has 16 amino acids.

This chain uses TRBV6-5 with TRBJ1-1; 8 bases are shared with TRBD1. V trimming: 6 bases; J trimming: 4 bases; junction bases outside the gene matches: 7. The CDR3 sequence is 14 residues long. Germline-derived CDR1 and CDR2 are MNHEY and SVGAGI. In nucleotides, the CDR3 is TGTGCCAGCAGACCTGGACAGGGCTTCACTGAAGCTTTCTTT. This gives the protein CASRPGQGFTEAFF.

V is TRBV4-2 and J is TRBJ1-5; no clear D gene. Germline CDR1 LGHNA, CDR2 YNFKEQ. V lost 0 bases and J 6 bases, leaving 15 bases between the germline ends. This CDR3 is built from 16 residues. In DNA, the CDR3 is TGTGCCAGCAGCCAAGAGGCGGGCGGTACCGGTCAGCCCCAGCATTTT. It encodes CASSQEAGGTGQPQHF.

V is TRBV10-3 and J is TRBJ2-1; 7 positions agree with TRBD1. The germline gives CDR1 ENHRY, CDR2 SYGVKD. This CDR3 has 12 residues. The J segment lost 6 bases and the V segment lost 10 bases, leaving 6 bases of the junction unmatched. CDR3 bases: TGTGCCAGTCAGGGGGACGGCAATGAGCAGTTCTTC. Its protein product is CASQGDGNEQFF.

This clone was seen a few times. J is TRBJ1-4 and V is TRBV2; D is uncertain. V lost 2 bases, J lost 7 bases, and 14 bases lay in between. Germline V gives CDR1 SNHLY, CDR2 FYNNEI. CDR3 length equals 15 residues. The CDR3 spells CASSEFLAIGEKLFF. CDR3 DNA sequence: TGTGCCAGCAGTGAATTTTTGGCCATTGGTGAAAAACTGTTTTTT.

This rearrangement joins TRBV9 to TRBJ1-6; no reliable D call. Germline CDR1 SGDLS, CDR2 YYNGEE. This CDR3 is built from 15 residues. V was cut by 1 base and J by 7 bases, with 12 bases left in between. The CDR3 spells CASSVSSGENSPLHF. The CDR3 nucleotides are TGTGCCAGCAGCGTATCGTCCGGTGAGAATTCACCCCTCCACTTT.

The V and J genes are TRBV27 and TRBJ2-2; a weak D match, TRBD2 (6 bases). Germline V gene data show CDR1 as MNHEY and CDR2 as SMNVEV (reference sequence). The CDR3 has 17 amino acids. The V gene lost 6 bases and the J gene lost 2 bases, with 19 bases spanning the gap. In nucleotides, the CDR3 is TGTGCCAGCAGCCTAGGGAGGACACTTCTTAACACCGGGGAGCTGTTTTTT. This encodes CASSLGRTLLNTGELFF.

The CDR3 sequence: CASSYGGATLHNEQFF. DNA of the CDR3: TGTGCCAGCAGCTACGGGGGGGCCACATTACATAATGAGCAGTTCTTC. The chain carries TRBV7-3 and TRBJ2-1, with TRBD2 identical over 8 bases. The germline V gene encodes CDR1 SGHTA and CDR2 FQGTGA. The J segment lost 7 bases and the V segment lost 4 bases, leaving 12 bases of the junction unmatched. CDR3 length: 16 residues.

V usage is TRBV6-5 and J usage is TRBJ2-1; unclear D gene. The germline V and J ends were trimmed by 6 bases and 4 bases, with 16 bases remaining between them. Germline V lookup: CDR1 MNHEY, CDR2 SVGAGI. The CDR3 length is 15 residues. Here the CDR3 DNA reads TGTGCCAGCAGCTCGAGGAAAACTACTTACAATGAGCAGTTCTTC. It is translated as CASSSRKTTYNEQFF.

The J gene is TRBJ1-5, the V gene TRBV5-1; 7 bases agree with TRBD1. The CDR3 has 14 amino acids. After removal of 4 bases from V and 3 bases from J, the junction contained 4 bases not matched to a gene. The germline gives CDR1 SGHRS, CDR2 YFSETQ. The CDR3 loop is CASSTGTDNQPQHF. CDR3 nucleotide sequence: TGCGCCAGCAGCACGGGGACAGACAATCAGCCCCAGCATTTT.

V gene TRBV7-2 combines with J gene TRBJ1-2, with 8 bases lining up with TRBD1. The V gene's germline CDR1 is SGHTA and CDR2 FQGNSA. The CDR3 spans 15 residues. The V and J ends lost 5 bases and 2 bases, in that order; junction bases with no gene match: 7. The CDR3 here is CASSTTTGANYGYTF. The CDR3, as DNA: TGTGCCAGCAGCACCACGACAGGGGCGAACTATGGCTACACCTTC.

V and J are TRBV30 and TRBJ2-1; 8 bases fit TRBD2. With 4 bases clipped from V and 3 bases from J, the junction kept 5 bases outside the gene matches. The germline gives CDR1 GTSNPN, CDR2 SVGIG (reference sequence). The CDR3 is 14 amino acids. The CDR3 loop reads CAWKRRGDYNEQFF. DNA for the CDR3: TGTGCCTGGAAACGGCGGGGGGACTACAATGAGCAGTTCTTC.

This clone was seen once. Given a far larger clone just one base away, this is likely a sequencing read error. This chain's CDR3 is CASSFESSYEQYF. The CDR3 nucleotides are TGTGCCAGCAGCTTTGAGAGCTCCTACGAGCAGTACTTC. The gene calls are TRBV5-4 and TRBJ2-7; no clear D gene. The CDR3 length is 13 residues. Per the germline V gene, CDR1 is SGHNT and CDR2 is YYREEE (reference sequence). V was trimmed by 2 bases and J by 0 bases, leaving 6 bases between them. Full variable domain (rest looked up from reference TRBV5-4 and TRBJ2-7): ETGVTQSPTHLIKTRGQQVTLRCSSQSGHNTVSWYQQALGQGPQFIFQYYREEENGRGNFPPRFSGLQFPNYSSELNVNALELDDSALYLCASSFESSYEQYFGPGTRLTVT.

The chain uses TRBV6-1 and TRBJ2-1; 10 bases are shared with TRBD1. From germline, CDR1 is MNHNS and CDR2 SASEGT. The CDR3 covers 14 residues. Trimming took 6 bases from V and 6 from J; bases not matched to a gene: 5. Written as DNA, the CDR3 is TGTGCCAGCAGCCCGGGACAGGGGTTCAATGAGCAGTTCTTC. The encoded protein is CASSPGQGFNEQFF.